The entry below describes one T cell receptor (beta chain). Its specificity is not known. TCRdb's table, derived via immunoSEQ multiplex PCR, lists solely in-frame clones and lacks some. The table has about 150,000 clones, just under 80% seen once; the top ten hold 7.5% to 9.5%. This sample is part of a study of PD-1 blockade in classical Hodgkin lymphoma. Broader study findings: Complete responders matched newly diagnosed patients in baseline diversity. With CD4+ cells, TCR diversity rose significantly by C4D1, but not with CD8+ cells. Those starting nivolumab under 1 year post-ASCT were excluded. Why repertoires differed is undefined; disease activity or prior therapy possibly contributed.

Every patient experienced relapse after autologous stem cell transplantation, and brentuximab vedotin exposure varied. V was pared by 1 base and J by 6 bases, with 2 bases of the junction left unmatched. CDR1 SEHNR and CDR2 FQNEAQ come from the germline V gene (reference sequence). The CDR3 is made up of 15 amino acids. The chain employs TRBV7-9 and TRBJ2-1; 11 nucleotides match TRBD2. Sequenced here: peripheral blood mononuclear cells (PBMCs), sampled before the second cycle of nivolumab. The TCR was taken from a human donor with classical Hodgkin lymphoma. CDR3 bases: TGTGCCAGCAGCTTAGTCCTAGCGGGGGGCAATGAGCAGTTCTTC. This translates into CASSLVLAGGNEQFF.